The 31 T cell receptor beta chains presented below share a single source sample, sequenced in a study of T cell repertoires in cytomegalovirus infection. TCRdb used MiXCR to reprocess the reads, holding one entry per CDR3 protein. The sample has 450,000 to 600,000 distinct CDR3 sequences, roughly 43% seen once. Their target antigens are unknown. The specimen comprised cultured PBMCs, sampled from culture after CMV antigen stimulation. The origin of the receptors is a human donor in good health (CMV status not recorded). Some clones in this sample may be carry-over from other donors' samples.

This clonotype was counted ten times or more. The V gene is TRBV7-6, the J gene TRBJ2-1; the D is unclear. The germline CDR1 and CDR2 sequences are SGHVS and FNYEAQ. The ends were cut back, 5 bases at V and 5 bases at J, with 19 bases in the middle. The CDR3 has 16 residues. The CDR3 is CASSPPPWRIDNEQFF. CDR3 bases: TGTGCCAGCAGCCCGCCCCCGTGGCGGATCGACAATGAGCAGTTCTTC.

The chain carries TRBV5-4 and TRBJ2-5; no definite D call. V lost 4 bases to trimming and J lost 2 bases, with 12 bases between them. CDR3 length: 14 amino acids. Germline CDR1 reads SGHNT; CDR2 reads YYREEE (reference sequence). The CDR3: CASSTAQAQETQYF. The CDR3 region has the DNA TGTGCCAGCAGCACAGCCCAGGCTCAAGAGACCCAGTACTTC.

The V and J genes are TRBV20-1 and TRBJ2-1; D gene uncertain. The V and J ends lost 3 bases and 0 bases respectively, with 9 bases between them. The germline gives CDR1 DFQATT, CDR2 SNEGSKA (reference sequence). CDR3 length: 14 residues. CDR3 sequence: CSASGPGSYNEQFF. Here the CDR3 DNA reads TGCAGTGCTAGTGGGCCTGGCTCCTACAATGAGCAGTTCTTC.

The chain's CDR3 is CASSSTPGQSSYEQYF. The DNA of the CDR3 is TGTGCCAGCAGCTCCACACCGGGACAAAGCTCCTACGAGCAGTACTTC. The rearrangement joins TRBV7-6 to TRBJ2-7, with D perhaps matching TRBD1 (6 bases). There are 16 residues in the CDR3. Trimming took off 4 bases at V and 0 bases at J, with 16 bases between the two ends. The V gene's germline CDR1 is SGHVS and CDR2 FNYEAQ. The whole variable domain, filled in from reference TRBV7-6 and TRBJ2-7, reads GAGVSQSPRYKVTKRGQDVALRCDPISGHVSLYWYRQALGQGPEFLTYFNYEAQQDKSGLPNDRFSAERPEGSISTLTIQRTEQRDSAMYRCASSSTPGQSSYEQYFGPGTRLTVT.

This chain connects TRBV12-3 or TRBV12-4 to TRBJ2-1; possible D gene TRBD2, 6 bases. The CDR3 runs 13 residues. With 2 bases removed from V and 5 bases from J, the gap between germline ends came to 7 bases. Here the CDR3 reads CASSLLAHNEQFF. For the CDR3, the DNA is TGTGCCAGCAGTTTACTAGCGCACAATGAGCAGTTCTTC.

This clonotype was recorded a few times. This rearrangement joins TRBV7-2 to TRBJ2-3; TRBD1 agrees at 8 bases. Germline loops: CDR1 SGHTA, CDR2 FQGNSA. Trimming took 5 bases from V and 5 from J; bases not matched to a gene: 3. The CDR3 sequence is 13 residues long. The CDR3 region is CASSRGQGDTQYF. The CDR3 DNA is TGTGCCAGCAGCCGTGGACAGGGAGATACGCAGTATTTT.

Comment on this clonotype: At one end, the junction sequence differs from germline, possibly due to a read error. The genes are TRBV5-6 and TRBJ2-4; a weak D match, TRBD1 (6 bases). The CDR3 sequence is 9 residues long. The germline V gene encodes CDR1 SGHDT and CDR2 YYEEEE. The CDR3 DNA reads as TGTGCCAGCAGCTGGGGGCCGCTCTTC. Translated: CASSWGPLF.

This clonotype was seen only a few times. The CDR3 DNA reads TGTGCCAGCGGTCCCGGGGTAGCTAGTCAAGAGACCCAGTACTTC. Translated: CASGPGVASQETQYF. V gene TRBV7-2 combines with J gene TRBJ2-5; maybe TRBD2 (5 bases). Germline V gives CDR1 SGHTA, CDR2 FQGNSA. V lost 8 bases and J lost 2, with 18 bases in between. This CDR3 has 15 amino acids. The full variable domain, completed using reference TRBV7-2 and TRBJ2-5, is GAGVSQSPSNKVTEKGKDVELRCDPISGHTALYWYRQSLGQGLEFLIYFQGNSAPDKSGLPSDRFSAERTGGSVSTLTIQRTQQEDSAVYLCASGPGVASQETQYFGPGTRLLVL.

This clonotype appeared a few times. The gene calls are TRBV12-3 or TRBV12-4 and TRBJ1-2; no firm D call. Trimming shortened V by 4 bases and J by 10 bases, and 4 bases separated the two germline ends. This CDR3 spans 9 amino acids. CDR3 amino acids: CASSWPYTF. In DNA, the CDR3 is TGTGCCAGCAGTTGGCCCTACACCTTC.

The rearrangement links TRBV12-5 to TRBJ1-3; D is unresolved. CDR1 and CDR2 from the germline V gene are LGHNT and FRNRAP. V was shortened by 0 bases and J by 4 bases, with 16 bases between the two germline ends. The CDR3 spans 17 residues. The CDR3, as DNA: TGTGCTAGTGGTTTGGTACTCGGACCGGAGCTCGGAAACACCATATATTTT. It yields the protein CASGLVLGPELGNTIYF.

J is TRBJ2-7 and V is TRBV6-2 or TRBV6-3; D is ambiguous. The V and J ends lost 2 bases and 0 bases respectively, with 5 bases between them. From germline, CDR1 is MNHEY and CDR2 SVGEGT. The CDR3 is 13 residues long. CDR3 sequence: CASSYPDSYEQYF. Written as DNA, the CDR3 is TGTGCCAGCAGTTACCCGGACTCCTACGAGCAGTACTTC.

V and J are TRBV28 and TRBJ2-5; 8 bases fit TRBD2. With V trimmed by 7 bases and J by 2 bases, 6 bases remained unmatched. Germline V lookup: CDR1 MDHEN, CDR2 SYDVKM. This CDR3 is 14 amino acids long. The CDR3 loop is CASIEAGVQETQYF. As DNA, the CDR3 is TGTGCCAGCATCGAAGCGGGGGTGCAAGAGACCCAGTACTTC.

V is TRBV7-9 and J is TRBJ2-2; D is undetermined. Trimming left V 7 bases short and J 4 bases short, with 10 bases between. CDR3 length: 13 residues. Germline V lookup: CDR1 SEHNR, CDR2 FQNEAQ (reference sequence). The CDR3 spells CASNRMSTGELFF. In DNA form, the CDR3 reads TGTGCCAGCAATCGGATGAGCACCGGGGAGCTGTTTTTT. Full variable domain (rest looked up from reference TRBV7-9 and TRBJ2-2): DTGVSQNPRHKITKRGQNVTFRCDPISEHNRLYWYRQTLGQGPEFLTYFQNEAQLEKSRLLSDRFSAERPKGSFSTLEIQRTEQGDSAMYLCASNRMSTGELFFGEGSRLTVL.

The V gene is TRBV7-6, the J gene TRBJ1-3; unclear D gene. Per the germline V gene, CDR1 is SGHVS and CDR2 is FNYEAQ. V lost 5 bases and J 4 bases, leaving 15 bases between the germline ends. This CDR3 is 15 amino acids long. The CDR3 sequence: CASSPRANLGNTIYF. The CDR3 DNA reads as TGTGCCAGCAGCCCCCGGGCCAATCTCGGAAACACCATATATTTT.

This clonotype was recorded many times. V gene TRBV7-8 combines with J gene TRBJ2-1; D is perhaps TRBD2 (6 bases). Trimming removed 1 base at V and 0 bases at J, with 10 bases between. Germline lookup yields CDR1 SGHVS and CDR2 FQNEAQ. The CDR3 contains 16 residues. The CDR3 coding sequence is TGTGCCAGCAGCTTAGTTGGGGGGAGCTCCTACAATGAGCAGTTCTTC. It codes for CASSLVGGSSYNEQFF.

CDR3 residues: CATTGVTSGSYYEQYF. As DNA, the CDR3 is TGTGCCACCACAGGGGTTACTAGCGGGAGTTATTACGAGCAGTACTTC. The chain couples TRBV10-3 to TRBJ2-7; 11 nucleotides agree with TRBD2. The CDR3 loop spans 16 amino acids. V gave up 10 bases and J gave up 4 bases; unmatched junction bases: 15. Germline-derived CDR1 and CDR2 are ENHRY and SYGVKD.

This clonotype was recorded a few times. CDR3 sequence: CASSQESGGLLAKNIQYF. The CDR3 DNA follows: TGCGCCAGCAGCCAAGAATCGGGCGGCCTGCTAGCCAAAAACATTCAGTACTTC. The genes are TRBV4-1 and TRBJ2-4; D is uncertain. V lost 0 bases and J lost 0, with 15 bases in between. The CDR3 consists of 18 residues. Germline CDR1 and CDR2: MGHRA and YSYEKL.

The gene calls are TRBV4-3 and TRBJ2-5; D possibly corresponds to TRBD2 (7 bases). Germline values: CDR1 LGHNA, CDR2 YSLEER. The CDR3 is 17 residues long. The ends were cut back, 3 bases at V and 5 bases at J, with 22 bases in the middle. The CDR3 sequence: CASSHAKGGGPGETQYF. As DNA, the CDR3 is TGCGCCAGCAGCCACGCAAAGGGAGGGGGACCCGGGGAGACCCAGTACTTC.

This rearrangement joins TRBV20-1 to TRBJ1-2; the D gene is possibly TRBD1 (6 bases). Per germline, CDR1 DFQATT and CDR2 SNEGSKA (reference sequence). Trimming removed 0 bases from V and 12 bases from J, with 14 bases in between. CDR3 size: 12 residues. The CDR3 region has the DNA TGCAGTGCTAGAGATCTCGGGGGCGCCCACACCTTC. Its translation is CSARDLGGAHTF.

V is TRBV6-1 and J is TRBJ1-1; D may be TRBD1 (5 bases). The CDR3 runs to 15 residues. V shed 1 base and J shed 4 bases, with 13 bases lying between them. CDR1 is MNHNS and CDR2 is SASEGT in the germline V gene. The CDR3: CASSEGGLVVTEAFF. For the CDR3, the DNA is TGTGCCAGCAGTGAAGGGGGGTTAGTCGTCACTGAAGCTTTCTTT.

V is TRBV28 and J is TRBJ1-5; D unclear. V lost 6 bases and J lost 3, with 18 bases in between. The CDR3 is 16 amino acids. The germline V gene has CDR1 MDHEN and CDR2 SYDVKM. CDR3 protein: CASSLRGRYINQPQHF. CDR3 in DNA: TGTGCCAGCAGCCTTCGGGGTCGTTATATCAATCAGCCCCAGCATTTT.

CDR3 nucleotide sequence: TGTGCCAGCAGTTTAGCAGCGGGAGGGATTGGGGAGCAGTTCTTC. Amino acid sequence: CASSLAAGGIGEQFF. The chain couples TRBV12-3 or TRBV12-4 to TRBJ2-1, with 10 bases identical to TRBD2. V shed 0 bases and J 10 bases; nucleotides not matched to a gene: 6. The CDR3 is 15 residues long.

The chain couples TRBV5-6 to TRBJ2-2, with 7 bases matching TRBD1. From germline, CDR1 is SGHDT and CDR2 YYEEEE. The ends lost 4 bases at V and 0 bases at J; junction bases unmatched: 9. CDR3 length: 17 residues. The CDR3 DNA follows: TGTGCCAGCAGCCTAGGGACAGACGACCCGAACACCGGGGAGCTGTTTTTT. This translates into CASSLGTDDPNTGELFF.

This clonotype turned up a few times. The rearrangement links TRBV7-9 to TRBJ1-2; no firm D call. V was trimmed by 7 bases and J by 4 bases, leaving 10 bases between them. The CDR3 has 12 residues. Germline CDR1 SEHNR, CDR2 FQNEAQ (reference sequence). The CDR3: CASTASSYGYTF. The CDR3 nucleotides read TGTGCCAGCACCGCTTCTAGCTATGGCTACACCTTC.

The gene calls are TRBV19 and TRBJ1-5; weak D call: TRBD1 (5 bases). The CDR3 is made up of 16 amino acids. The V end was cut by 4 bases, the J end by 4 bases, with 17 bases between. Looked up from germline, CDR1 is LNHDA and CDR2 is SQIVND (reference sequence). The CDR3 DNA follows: TGTGCCAGTAGTACATTTGGGGGGGGAAGGAATCAGCCCCAGCATTTT. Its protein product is CASSTFGGGRNQPQHF.

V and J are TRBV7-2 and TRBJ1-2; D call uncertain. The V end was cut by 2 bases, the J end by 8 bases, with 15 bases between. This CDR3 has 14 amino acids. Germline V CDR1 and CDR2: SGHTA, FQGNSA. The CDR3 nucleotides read TGTGCCAGCAGCTTAACCAGCGCCTTGGAAGGCTACACCTTC. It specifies CASSLTSALEGYTF. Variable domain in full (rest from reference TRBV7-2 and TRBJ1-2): GAGVSQSPSNKVTEKGKDVELRCDPISGHTALYWYRQSLGQGLEFLIYFQGNSAPDKSGLPSDRFSAERTGGSVSTLTIQRTQQEDSAVYLCASSLTSALEGYTFGSGTRLTVV.

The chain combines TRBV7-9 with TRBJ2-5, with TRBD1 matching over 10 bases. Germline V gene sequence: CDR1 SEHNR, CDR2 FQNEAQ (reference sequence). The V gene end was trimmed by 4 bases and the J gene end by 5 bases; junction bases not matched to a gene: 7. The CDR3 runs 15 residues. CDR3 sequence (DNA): TGTGCCAGCAGCTCAAGGACAGGGGGGAAGGAGACCCAGTACTTC. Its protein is CASSSRTGGKETQYF.

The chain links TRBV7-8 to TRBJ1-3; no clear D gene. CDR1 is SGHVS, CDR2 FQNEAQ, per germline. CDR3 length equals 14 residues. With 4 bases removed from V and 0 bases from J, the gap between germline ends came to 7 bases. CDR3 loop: CASSSPYSGNTIYF. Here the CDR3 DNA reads TGTGCCAGCAGCTCCCCTTACTCTGGAAACACCATATATTTT.

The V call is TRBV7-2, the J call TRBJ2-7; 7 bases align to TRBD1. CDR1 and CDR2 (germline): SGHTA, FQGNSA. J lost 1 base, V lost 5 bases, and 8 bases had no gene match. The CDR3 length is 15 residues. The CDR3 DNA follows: TGTGCCAGCAGCGCCCCTCGGACAGGATCCTACGAGCAGTACTTC. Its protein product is CASSAPRTGSYEQYF.

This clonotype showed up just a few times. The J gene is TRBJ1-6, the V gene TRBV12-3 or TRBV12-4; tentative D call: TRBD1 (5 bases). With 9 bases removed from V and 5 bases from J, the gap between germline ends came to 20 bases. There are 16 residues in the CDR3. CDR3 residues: CARTLRGERDNSPLHF. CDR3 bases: TGTGCCAGGACTTTGAGAGGGGAAAGGGATAATTCACCCCTCCACTTT.

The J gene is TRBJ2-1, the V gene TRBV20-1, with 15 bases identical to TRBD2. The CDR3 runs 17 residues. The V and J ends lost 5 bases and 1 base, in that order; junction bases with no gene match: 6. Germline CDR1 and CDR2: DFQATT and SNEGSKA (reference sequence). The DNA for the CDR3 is TGCAGTGCTCGGACTAGCGGGAGGGCCTTTTCCTACAATGAGCAGTTCTTC. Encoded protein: CSARTSGRAFSYNEQFF.